A single sample is the source of the 2 T cell receptor beta chains below, sequenced in a study of regulatory T cells in long-lasting Graves disease. With iRepertoire HTBI primers and Arm-PCR of CDR3 regions, TCR beta libraries were built. TCRdb independently ran MiXCR on the multiplex PCR reads; one entry per CDR3 protein. The table includes about 440,000 distinct CDR3 sequences, 16% detected once. As to time point: newly diagnosed GD, antithyroid drugs for less than 3 months. After RNA was extracted from PBMCs, the TCR library was made from it. The same data also contributed to another study, on T cells in Graves' hyperthyroidism and ophthalmopathy.

The sequences come from peripheral blood mononuclear cells (PBMCs), collected at new diagnosis, from a patient treated with antithyroid drugs. These receptors came from a woman aged 25 to 45 with Graves disease.

The V call is TRBV7-9, the J call TRBJ1-2; D call uncertain. Germline values: CDR1 SEHNR, CDR2 FQNEAQ (reference sequence). The CDR3 sequence is 14 residues long. The germline V and J ends were trimmed by 7 bases and 1 base, with 13 bases remaining between them. DNA of the CDR3: TGTGCCAGCACGGATACGTCGATTAACTATGGCTACACCTTC. It yields the protein CASTDTSINYGYTF.

This clonotype occurred a few times. This rearrangement joins TRBV9 to TRBJ1-5; D is perhaps TRBD1 (6 bases). Trimming left V 3 bases short and J 7 bases short, with 11 bases between. This CDR3 has 13 residues. Germline values: CDR1 SGDLS, CDR2 YYNGEE. CDR3 coding DNA: TGTGCCAGCAGCGGGGGGGCCGGACAGCCCCAGCATTTT. It is translated as CASSGGAGQPQHF.